This TCR beta chain was sequenced in a study of cytomegalovirus exposure and HLA in healthy donors (dated by TCRdb to about 2017). About the investigation overall: An earlier analysis of several hundred of the donors reported approximately 300 Gb of sequence data and 100 million to 120 million unique TCR beta sequences obtained from 150 million to 200 million T cells. About 310 gigabases of sequencing data and tens of millions of unique TCR sequences were included in an early release covering around 600 HLA-typed donors. Of the 350 to 450 genotyped donors, more than 75% were placed in the genetic ancestry cluster associated with self-reported Caucasian donors. The study was designed to test whether signatures of past pathogen exposure could be identified by cataloging public T cell receptors. The study profiled the T cell repertoires of 666 subjects by immunosequencing and related them to cytomegalovirus serostatus. A separate validation cohort of more than 100 different subjects was used in addition to the approximately 670-subject first cohort. The study combined high-throughput TCR immunosequencing, statistical association of individual TCRs with disease status, and machine learning to predict cytomegalovirus infection status. A later analysis re-analyzed previously published TCR beta repertoires from roughly 600 donors and added high-resolution HLA genotyping to study TCR occurrence patterns. Rather than using new phenotypic data, the later analysis identified candidate immune exposures from TCR beta sequences and from how often those sequences occurred across donors. An earlier analysis of more than 450 of the donors used high-throughput TCR beta sequencing to judge whether each TCR beta V gene segment behaved as functional or pseudogenic. Donor age, sex, ethnicity and CMV serostatus were collected together with the repertoire data. Genome-wide SNP genotypes for about three fifths of the roughly 700 donors were used in a later genetic analysis, which treated that subset as a discovery cohort. Every discovery cohort repertoire had been produced on one sequencing platform. HLA typing covered class I and class II loci at four-digit resolution. The number of donors typed differed by locus, with 629-630 for A, B, C, DRB1 and DQB1, around 500 for DQA1, over 600 for DPA1, and 450 to 480 for DPB1. Because of strong linkage in the cohort, five DR-DQ haplotypes were treated as single units for association and clustering. On average, roughly 250,000 unique TCR beta nucleotide sequences were sequenced per donor among a few hundred genotyped donors of the cohort, with 15% to 20% of those sequences being non-productive.

The cohort consisted of 600 or so healthy bone marrow donors. All cohort members were sampled while nominally healthy, although unrecorded immune exposures were likely present. The donor tested CMV seropositive, placing the donor among the approximately 290 seropositive members of the cohort. A peripheral blood sample was provided by each donor, and peripheral blood mononuclear cells were used for TCR beta sequencing. The Qiagen DNeasy Blood Extraction Kit was used to extract genomic DNA from the blood cell samples. As to this clone: The antigen it binds to is not known. Base qualities are not recorded, but no much larger clone differs from it by a single base.

The receptor library was made with the immunoSEQ multiplex PCR assay. For the multiplex PCR, a mixture combining 60 forward primers for TCR Vbeta segments and 13 reverse primers for TCR Jbeta segments was used. The CDR3 region of rearranged TCR beta genes was amplified from genomic DNA with a multiplex PCR assay. On the Illumina HiSeq System, the amplified TCR beta libraries were sequenced as 87-base-pair reads. The study's processing was this. A later analysis tallied around 82 million unique TCR beta chains across the 666 repertoires, and approximately 12 million of those chains were shared by two or more donors. To remove PCR and sequencing errors, raw reads were error-corrected and collapsed into unique sequences using a nearest-neighbor algorithm that merged closely related sequences. V, D and J gene segments were assigned by aligning CDR3 sequences to IMGT reference sequences. For a sequence to be retained, at least a six-nucleotide match to both a V gene segment and a J gene segment was required. A rearrangement counted as productive if the CDR3 had no stop codons and remained in frame with V and J, and every other rearrangement counted as non-productive. CDR3 was defined by IMGT convention, running from the second conserved V-encoded cysteine to the conserved J-encoded phenylalanine. Sequences without an unambiguous match to a single V gene segment were excluded from the earlier analysis of several hundred of the donors. An earlier analysis of several hundred of the donors called V segments functional above 56.7% productive rearrangements and segregating when the between-donor standard deviation exceeded 5%. A statistical classification framework was developed to diagnose cytomegalovirus status using the catalog of TCR beta chain sequences. In a later analysis, V and J genes were assigned by comparing TCR nucleotide sequences against IMGT/GENE-DB human TR gene sequences. Using the TCRdist pipeline, a later analysis assigned CDR3 sequences along with most-parsimonious VDJ recombination scenarios. In a later analysis, each TCR beta chain was defined by its CDR3 amino acid sequence together with its V-gene family, and reads without a unique V-gene family were excluded. As a way to deal with suspected cross-contamination and a sequencing artifact, a later analysis dropped approximately 590 nucleotide sequences that were highly shared and had low generation probability. A later analysis calculated a clonal expansion index for each public chain from normalized within-repertoire ranks of inferred template counts. A later analysis computed generation probabilities with a VDJ recombination model fitted to out-of-frame rearrangements, and checked the results against IGoR. A later analysis scored TCR-TCR, TCR-HLA and TCR-CMV co-occurrence with hypergeometric tests, applying a repertoire-size bias correction to TCR pairs. To estimate false discovery rates, a later analysis permuted the HLA or CMV assignments 20 times. In a later analysis, co-occurring TCRs were grouped using DBSCAN, and TCRdist sequence similarity was added for clustering within HLA-allele-positive subsets. For co-occurrence clustering, repertoires with fewer than 30,000 or more than 120,000 public chains were excluded, along with several repertoires with anomalous nucleotide sharing. The table comes from immuneACCESS by way of TCRdb, which keeps in-frame sequences with V and J called. Part of the clones is missing from these tables; in studies checked, under half for an unresolved V gene and the rest for unknown reasons. That table is the source of V, J and clone size, and D and trimming were worked out from the DNA. Across this sample there are 190,000 or so clones, with 79% seen only once. Clones ranked in the top ten supply 1.5% of the sample.

What the research found in general, with its limitations: A later analysis reported that several top co-occurrence clusters appeared linked to parvovirus B19, influenza, CMV and Epstein-Barr virus. When HLA alleles, especially DR and DQ, strongly co-occurred, TCR associations were difficult to assign to individual alleles. Linkage disequilibrium might explain the correlated functional status among segregating V segments, but an unknown experimental factor could not be excluded. In vitro tests confirmed that a few of the cytomegalovirus-associated TCR beta chains recognize cytomegalovirus antigens. Because counts were too low, seventeen rarely observed V segments, including chromosome 9 orphons, were excluded from the earlier analysis of fewer than 650 of the donors. The study listed 164 TCR beta chains as associated with cytomegalovirus. A cluster of highly shared sequence variants was judged likely to be a technical artifact of the sequencing pipeline. In an earlier analysis of some 500 of the donors, most TCR beta V segments were observed in productive rearrangements about 87% or about 30% of the time, broadly matching IMGT annotations. Sequencing depth was assumed to be roughly uniform across donors in the presence/absence analyses, though that assumption may not hold. According to a later analysis, TCR association rates differed among HLA loci, with DRB1 alleles showing the most associated TCRs and HLA-C alleles showing the fewest. The only immune exposure information available for the cohort was CMV serostatus. V-gene and J-gene trimming of TCR beta chains was associated with a missense DCLRE1C variant in a later genetic analysis, and the association was replicated in an independent cohort. The authors suggested that the approach could potentially be generalized to other disease states and immunological phenotypes. A further reported finding was that TCR beta sequences accurately predicted the HLA-A and HLA-B alleles for most subjects in the first cohort. In both the original and validation cohorts, the classifier was reported to diagnose cytomegalovirus status with high specificity and sensitivity. According to a later analysis, most CMV-associated TCR beta chains appeared to be HLA-restricted, and the HLA associations seemed to be driven largely by CMV exposure. Most TCR sequences were seen in very few donors, while some public TCRs were found in many individuals. The cohort was sequenced for TCR beta chains only, and without alpha or paired-chain data the features that could be detected were limited. A later genetic analysis reported fewer N-insertions in productive TCRs among donors in an Asian-associated ancestry cluster than the 666-donor mean. At a false discovery rate of 0.05, a later analysis linked 15,000 to 20,000 TCR beta sequences to specific HLA alleles. A later analysis found that HLA-associated TCR beta chains were more clonally expanded and had lower generation probabilities than equally common non-associated chains. Because some donors lacked HLA typing at each locus, the association tests relied only on the typed subset.

Sequenced material: PBMCs. This TCR derives from a girl aged 10 to 17 in good health and CMV-seropositive.

The CDR3 protein is CASTPGPASGEGWEQYF. The nucleotide sequence is TGTGCCAGCACACCAGGCCCAGCTAGCGGGGAGGGGTGGGAGCAGTACTTC. The receptor chain draws on TRBV11-3 and TRBJ2-7; 9 bases in the junction line up with TRBD2. Trimming leaves V shorter by 7 bases and J shorter by 7 bases, with the junction holding 20 bases beyond the gene matches. CDR1 and CDR2 were assigned from the germline V gene as SGHNT and YENEEA. From its cysteine to its phenylalanine, the CDR3 spans 17 amino acids. Of the read, only the CDR3 DNA is kept; its 51 bases are in frame from base 1.